The clone carrying this T cell receptor (beta chain) showed up many times. The data were taken from a study of metastatic and nonmetastatic thyroid tumors. Using MiXCR, TCRdb reanalyzed the PCR reads. This table holds about 59,000 clones, about 17% found once. All patients were untreated before thyroid surgery. V was pared by 3 bases and J by 6 bases, with 8 bases between. The CDR3 length is 12 residues. Germline V CDR1 and CDR2: SGDLS, YYNGEE. The origin of this receptor is a male donor with papillary thyroid cancer or a benign thyroid nodule (not recorded which). Some clones in this sample may be carry-over from other donors' samples. The sample consisted of blood. This chain connects TRBV9 to TRBJ2-3, with D perhaps matching TRBD2 (6 bases). The CDR3 region has the DNA TGTGCCAGCAGCGCTGGGGGGGATACGCAGTATTTT. This encodes CASSAGGDTQYF.